This record concerns one T cell receptor beta chain sequence. Its antigen is unknown. No base quality information exists; no much larger clone differs at one position. TCRbeta CDR3 regions were amplified from genomic DNA by means of the immunoSEQ Assay, a bias-controlled multiplex PCR. As for the authors' bioinformatics: Within the assay, amplification of reference gene primers was used to estimate how many nucleated cells each sample contained. To quantify the absolute abundance of each unique TCRbeta CDR3 rearrangement, sequence reads were collapsed and filtered. For each sample, productive Simpson clonality was calculated as the square root of Simpson's diversity index over productive rearrangements. TCRdb provides this immuneACCESS table in a form limited to in-frame rearrangements. Some clones are lacking; in checked studies, under half of them reflect an unresolved V gene, and why the rest are absent is not known. The DNA was the basis for D and trimming; V, J and clone size are from that table. The sample table records about 220,000 clones; around 84% of these occur just once. Of the sample, about 9% falls within the top ten clones.

Collaborating institutions collected whole blood in K2EDTA tubes following their own protocols. For TCRbeta analysis, collaborator samples were shipped as frozen whole blood, as isolated PBMCs, or as DNA extracted from either sample type. The sample comes from a study of blood T cell repertoires in COVID-19 (dated by TCRdb to 2020 to 2021). Some background on the complete study: Collaborator samples came from the United States, Italy and Spain and covered acute and convalescent phases of COVID-19. The material from the prospective study consisted of cDNA or gDNA derived from T cells, B-cell-depleted T cells, or PBMCs. The dataset comprised deeply sampled blood TCRbeta repertoires from subjects exposed to, actively infected with, or recovered from COVID-19. The repertoires were made available in a free public database intended to serve as a resource for research on the immune response to SARS-CoV-2. The samples were drawn from two sources: the first 160 participants of the ongoing ImmuneRACE study, and 950 to 1,500 subjects contributed by 6 global collaborators. The sample metadata nearly always contained a de-identified subject ID, COVID-19 status, age in years and sex. HLA class I and class II types, where available, came from metadata supplied by the sample provider rather than from assay-based typing. What the study reported, not specific to this receptor: Clinical and demographic metadata were provided uncurated, with the amount varying by source and participant.

CDR1 is given as SEHNR and CDR2 as FQNEAQ, both from the germline V gene (reference sequence). The CDR3 has 13 amino acids, counting the end cysteine and phenylalanine. Only CDR3 DNA remains: 39 bases, in frame from the first base. The germline ends are 9 bases apart after V is trimmed by 0 bases and J by 9 bases. This receptor was taken from a man aged 50-59 years with active or convalescent COVID-19. The receptor chain draws on TRBV7-9 and TRBJ2-1; the D gene cannot be named for sure. Specimen: peripheral blood. The DNA reads TGTGCCAGCAGCTTAGCCCCACCCAGTGAGCAGTTCTTC. It is translated as CASSLAPPSEQFF.